This T cell receptor beta chain was documented in a study of blood T cell repertoires in COVID-19. Study in general: Donors in the United States, Italy and Spain gave samples during acute or convalescent COVID-19. T cells, B-cell-depleted T cells, or PBMCs provided the cDNA or gDNA that served as material.

Methods used by the authors: Counts of nucleated cells, estimated from reference gene primer amplification, were obtained. TCRdb's table, derived via immunoSEQ multiplex PCR, lists solely in-frame clones and lacks some. D and trimming come from the DNA, and the V and J calls and clone size come from that table. The data contain a few hundred thousand clones, approximately 88% of them singletons. From germline, CDR1 is MGHRA and CDR2 YSYEKL. Trimming at V came to 0 bases and at J to 7 bases, leaving 9 bases not matched to a gene. This CDR3 comprises 17 residues. Sequencing was performed on peripheral blood. This chain uses TRBV4-1 with TRBJ1-4; TRBD1 matches 9 bases. This sequence originates from a man aged 18 to 30 who had recovered from COVID-19. CDR3: CASSQDPWTGDGEKLFF. CDR3 nucleotide sequence: TGCGCCAGCAGCCAAGATCCATGGACAGGGGATGGTGAAAAACTGTTTTTT.